The next 22 T cell receptor beta chains were all read from a single sample in a study of radiotherapy plus CTLA-4 blockade in lung cancer. Measured with immunoSEQ multiplex PCR; TCRdb has only the in-frame clones, and not every one. The sample holds around 49,000 clones, 80% to 90% seen once. The sample here was peripheral blood, taken from a patient treated with radiotherapy plus ipilimumab. The origin of the receptors is a human donor with non-small cell lung cancer whose response to radiotherapy plus ipilimumab could not be evaluated.

The rearrangement uses TRBV2 and TRBJ2-7; perhaps TRBD2 as D (6 bases). V was trimmed by 4 bases and J by 2 bases, leaving 15 bases between them. Germline values: CDR1 SNHLY, CDR2 FYNNEI. The CDR3 contains 15 residues. CDR3 coding DNA: TGTGCCAGCAGTGGGGGTGGGGGGACGGCCTACGAGCAGTACTTC. Encoded protein: CASSGGGGTAYEQYF. The full variable domain, rest sourced from reference TRBV2 and TRBJ2-7, is EPEVTQTPSHQVTQMGQEVILRCVPISNHLYFYWYRQILGQKVEFLVSFYNNEISEKSEIFDDQFSVERPDGSNFTLKIRSTKLEDSAMYFCASSGGGGTAYEQYFGPGTRLTVT.

The V call is TRBV29-1, the J call TRBJ1-2; 8 nucleotides agree with TRBD1. V lost 2 bases, J lost 3 bases, and 2 bases stayed unmatched. This CDR3 is built from 13 residues. Per the germline V gene, CDR1 is SQVTM and CDR2 is ANQGSEA. The CDR3 loop is CSVEQGQDYGYTF. The CDR3 region has the DNA TGCAGCGTTGAACAGGGACAGGACTATGGCTACACCTTC.

The chain is built from TRBV7-2 and TRBJ2-7, with 9 bases matching TRBD2. The CDR3 spans 16 residues. Germline lookup yields CDR1 SGHTA and CDR2 FQGNSA. Losses at the gene ends were 5 bases for V and 3 bases for J; bases not matched to a gene: 11. The CDR3 DNA reads TGTGCCAGCAGCGGCCAGGGAGGACTAGCGATCTACGAGCAGTACTTC. This gives the protein CASSGQGGLAIYEQYF.

CDR3 coding DNA: TGTGCCAGCAGCTCCGAGGGCACTAATGGCTACACCTTC. It yields the protein CASSSEGTNGYTF. V gene TRBV11-2 combines with J gene TRBJ1-2; no reliable D call. The CDR3 contains 13 residues. CDR1 SGHAT and CDR2 FQNNGV come from the germline V gene. Deletions cut 4 bases from V and 6 bases from J, with 12 bases between.

The chain employs TRBV13 and TRBJ2-7; 7 bases agree with TRBD2. Germline V lookup: CDR1 PRHDT, CDR2 FYEKMQ (reference sequence). The CDR3 spans 16 residues. The trim removed 5 bases at V and 6 bases at J, leaving 16 bases unmatched. CDR3 protein: CASSTLMGGSPSEQYF. Here the CDR3 DNA reads TGTGCCAGCAGCACCCTTATGGGCGGGAGCCCTAGCGAGCAGTACTTC.

The chain employs TRBV5-4 and TRBJ2-3; 9 bases agree with TRBD1. Germline CDR1 reads SGHNT; CDR2 reads YYREEE (reference sequence). V trimming: 3 bases; J trimming: 0 bases; junction bases outside the gene matches: 5. The length of the CDR3 is 16 residues. The CDR3 bases are TGTGCCAGCAGCTGGGGGGGGACAGGGAGCACAGATACGCAGTATTTT. It yields the protein CASSWGGTGSTDTQYF.

The J gene is TRBJ2-1, the V gene TRBV19; 8 bases agree with TRBD1. Germline V gene data show CDR1 as LNHDA and CDR2 as SQIVND (reference sequence). Trimming took 6 bases from V and 9 from J; bases not matched to a gene: 13. The CDR3 consists of 15 residues. This chain's CDR3 is CASRDGQGGSSEQFF. The CDR3 DNA sequence: TGTGCCAGTAGGGATGGACAGGGAGGAAGTAGTGAGCAGTTCTTC.

V usage is TRBV27 and J usage is TRBJ2-1; 16 bases are a match to TRBD2. The germline V gene encodes CDR1 MNHEY and CDR2 SMNVEV (reference sequence). The CDR3 is 18 amino acids. V lost 0 bases to trimming and J lost 6 bases; unmatched junction nucleotides: 5. As DNA, the CDR3 is TGTGCCAGCAGTTTATCAATGGGACTAGCGGGAGGGCTCAATGAGCAGTTCTTC. Translation gives CASSLSMGLAGGLNEQFF.

V usage is TRBV7-3 and J usage is TRBJ2-1, with TRBD2 matching 9 bases. V lost 5 bases to trimming and J lost 8 bases; unmatched junction nucleotides: 10. Looked up from germline, CDR1 is SGHTA and CDR2 is FQGTGA. This CDR3 region has 15 residues. CDR3 sequence (DNA): TGTGCCAGCAGCGCCGGGGAGCGGGAGGCTCATGAGCAGTTCTTC. Protein product: CASSAGEREAHEQFF.

The V and J genes are TRBV29-1 and TRBJ2-1; TRBD2 agrees at 9 bases. This CDR3 is built from 14 residues. The germline gives CDR1 SQVTM, CDR2 ANQGSEA. Trimming cost V 3 bases and J 6 bases; bases outside gene matches: 6. This chain's CDR3 is CSVDSSGKSNEQFF. CDR3 bases: TGCAGCGTTGATTCTAGCGGGAAAAGCAATGAGCAGTTCTTC.

This clone appeared a single time. In nucleotides, the CDR3 is TGCGCCAGCAGCTTGGGGGCAGGGGATTTGGAGACCCAGTACTTC. Its protein is CASSLGAGDLETQYF. The rearrangement uses TRBV5-1 and TRBJ2-5; weak D call: TRBD1 (6 bases). The germline CDR1 and CDR2 sequences are SGHRS and YFSETQ. Trimming removed 0 bases at V and 5 bases at J, with 14 bases between. This CDR3 contains 15 residues.

The chain employs TRBV11-1 and TRBJ2-1, with 7 bases fitting TRBD2. This CDR3 comprises 17 residues. V trimming: 1 base; J trimming: 0 bases; junction bases outside the gene matches: 6. Germline values: CDR1 SGHAT, CDR2 FQDESV (reference sequence). CDR3 protein: CASSLGLRESSYNEQFF. The CDR3 nucleotides are TGTGCCAGCAGCTTAGGGTTGCGGGAGAGCTCCTACAATGAGCAGTTCTTC.

This chain uses TRBV10-3 with TRBJ2-1; 14 nucleotides match TRBD2. V shed 8 bases, J shed 3 bases, and the junction held 9 bases outside the gene matches. The CDR3 is 17 residues long. Germline V gene lookup returns CDR1 ENHRY and CDR2 SYGVKD. CDR3 DNA sequence: TGTGCCATCTCCCCGGGACTAGCGGGAGTCGGCTACAATGAGCAGTTCTTC. It codes for CAISPGLAGVGYNEQFF.

The CDR3: CASSPIAGGDSYEQYF. In DNA, the CDR3 is TGCGCCAGCAGCCCTATTGCGGGGGGCGACTCCTACGAGCAGTACTTC. This chain joins TRBV4-3 and TRBJ2-7, with TRBD2 matching 8 bases. CDR3 length equals 16 residues. V lost 4 bases, J lost 0 bases, and 8 bases stayed unmatched. Germline CDR1 is LGHNA and CDR2 is YSLEER.

The chain recombines TRBV2 with TRBJ2-7; D not certain. Trimming took off 7 bases at V and 2 bases at J, with 9 bases between the two ends. CDR3 length: 12 amino acids. Germline V gene lookup returns CDR1 SNHLY and CDR2 FYNNEI. This CDR3 reads CASMAEPYEQYF. The CDR3, as DNA: TGTGCCAGCATGGCGGAGCCCTACGAGCAGTACTTC.

The rearrangement links TRBV29-1 to TRBJ1-1; D remains unclear. Per germline, CDR1 SQVTM and CDR2 ANQGSEA. The CDR3 has 16 amino acids. Trimming removed 0 bases at V and 0 bases at J, with 14 bases between. The CDR3 DNA follows: TGCAGCGTTGAAGATAGGAGGAGACCCTTGAACACTGAAGCTTTCTTT. Protein: CSVEDRRRPLNTEAFF.

The rearrangement joins TRBV27 to TRBJ2-5; TRBD2 might be the D (7 bases). Trimming pared 4 bases from V and 5 bases from J, leaving 14 bases between. CDR3 size: 14 residues. Germline assignment: CDR1 MNHEY and CDR2 SMNVEV (reference sequence). For the CDR3, the DNA is TGTGCCAGCAGTTCCTACAGGGAGGGGGAGACCCAGTACTTC. Its translation is CASSSYREGETQYF.

This sequence joins TRBV7-2 and TRBJ1-2; unclear D gene. Germline CDR1 is SGHTA and CDR2 is FQGNSA. This CDR3 has 16 amino acids. V gave up 0 bases and J gave up 1 base, with 12 bases separating them. Here the CDR3 reads CASSLAGLNLNYGYTF. Here the CDR3 DNA reads TGTGCCAGCAGCTTAGCCGGACTTAACCTTAACTATGGCTACACCTTC.

This chain links TRBV6-1 with TRBJ1-5; maybe TRBD1 (6 bases). From germline, CDR1 is MNHNS and CDR2 SASEGT. This CDR3 is 14 amino acids long. The V and J ends lost 7 bases and 4 bases respectively, with 14 bases between them. The CDR3 DNA follows: TGTGCCAGCACTACGGACAGAACTAATCAGCCCCAGCATTTT. This codes for CASTTDRTNQPQHF.

In its sample, this clone was seen a few times. One end of the junction varies from germline; a read error may be responsible. The chain recombines TRBV7-7 with TRBJ1-1; weak D call: TRBD1 (6 bases). The CDR3 covers 13 residues. In germline, CDR1 is SSHAT, CDR2 FNYEAQ (reference sequence). The DNA for the CDR3 is TGTGCTAGCAGCTTAAAGCAGGGGACTGAAGCTTTCTTT. Its protein is CASSLKQGTEAFF.

Concerning this clone itself: At one boundary the junction diverges from the germline segment, which might be a read error. V is TRBV30 and J is TRBJ2-1, with TRBD1 matching 8 bases. The V gene's germline CDR1 is GTSNPN and CDR2 SVGIG (reference sequence). This CDR3 has 17 residues. CDR3 protein: CARSTDPGQGYNNEQFF. The CDR3 DNA is TGTGCCCGGAGTACCGACCCCGGACAGGGTTATAACAATGAGCAGTTCTTC.

The chain uses TRBV11-2 and TRBJ2-7; D ambiguous. Germline-derived CDR1 and CDR2 are SGHAT and FQNNGV. V lost 3 bases and J 3 bases, leaving 6 bases between the germline ends. The CDR3 spans 12 residues. Here the CDR3 reads CASSFGGYEQYF. The CDR3 region has the DNA TGTGCCAGCAGCTTTGGCGGCTACGAGCAGTACTTC.